This is a list of T cell receptor beta chains from one sample in a study of blood T cell repertoires in COVID-19. Assay: immunoSEQ multiplex PCR; the TCRdb copy retains only in-frame clones and omits some. The sample yields around 150,000 clones, roughly 80% seen once. Sequencing used PBMCs or T cells enriched from blood (not recorded which). Receptors originate from a man aged 50-60 years who had recovered from COVID-19. Both conserved end residues are part of each CDR3. The D gene is left open where the match is weak. Where a row states a size, it is once, few, many or the class of an expanded clone; other rows omit it.

CDR3 protein | CDR3 DNA | CDR3 length | V gene | clone size | D gene | J gene
CASSFRDSRKETQYF | TGTGCCAGCAGCTTTAGAGACAGCCGAAAAGAGACCCAGTACTTC | 15 | TRBV11-3 | . | . | TRBJ2-5
CASSEGTEGTEAFF | TGTGCCAGCTCAGAAGGGACTGAGGGCACTGAAGCTTTCTTT | 14 | TRBV18 | . | . | TRBJ1-1
CASSPPHSGGYEQYF | TGTGCCAGCAGCCCCCCACATAGCGGGGGCTACGAGCAGTACTTC | 15 | TRBV3-1/TRBV3-2 | . | TRBD2 | TRBJ2-7
CASSVLPAGELFF | TGTGCCAGCAGCGTGTTACCAGCCGGGGAGCTGTTTTTT | 13 | TRBV9 | . | . | TRBJ2-2
CATRGLQGPNTEAFF | TGTGCCACCAGGGGGTTACAGGGGCCGAACACTGAAGCTTTCTTT | 15 | TRBV15 | . | TRBD1 | TRBJ1-1
CASSTGGTGFNDEQFF | TGTGCCAGCAGTACCGGGGGGACAGGGTTCAACGATGAGCAGTTCTTC | 16 | TRBV27 | few | TRBD1 | TRBJ2-1
CASSYSRTITYNEQFF | TGTGCCAGCAGTTACTCGCGGACTATTACCTACAATGAGCAGTTCTTC | 16 | TRBV6-5 | . | . | TRBJ2-1
CASSFRHDAGQGPYGYTF | TGTGCCAGCAGCTTCCGGCATGACGCGGGACAGGGACCCTATGGCTACACCTTC | 18 | TRBV7-2 | few | TRBD1 | TRBJ1-2
CASSLGQGTSGFYNEQFF | TGTGCCAGCAGCTTAGGACAGGGGACTAGCGGTTTCTACAATGAGCAGTTCTTC | 18 | TRBV7-3 | . | TRBD2 | TRBJ2-1
CASSALVSGGQRQYF | TGTGCCAGCAGCGCTTTAGTTAGCGGGGGCCAACGGCAGTACTTC | 15 | TRBV7-2 | . | TRBD2 | TRBJ2-7
CASSEGSHRGYSNQPQHF | TGTGCCAGCAGTGAAGGGTCCCACAGGGGTTATAGCAATCAGCCCCAGCATTTT | 18 | TRBV6-1 | . | TRBD1 | TRBJ1-5
CASSPVSGGVTDTQYF | TGTGCCAGCTCACCTGTTAGCGGGGGGGTCACAGATACGCAGTATTTT | 16 | TRBV18 | . | TRBD2 | TRBJ2-3
CASSLVGGLNQPQHF | TGTGCCAGCAGCTTAGTTGGCGGCCTCAATCAGCCCCAGCATTTT | 15 | TRBV7-2 | . | . | TRBJ1-5
CASSAQGNQPQHF | TGTGCCAGCAGCGCGCAGGGGAATCAGCCCCAGCATTTT | 13 | TRBV6-5 | . | . | TRBJ1-5
CASSTGTGTYEQYF | TGTGCCAGCAGCACCGGGACAGGGACTTACGAGCAGTACTTC | 14 | TRBV6-5 | few | TRBD1 | TRBJ2-7
CASSPTGFSEKLFF | TGTGCCAGCAGTCCGACAGGGTTTAGTGAAAAACTGTTTTTT | 14 | TRBV6-7 | . | TRBD1 | TRBJ1-4
CASSSRQFPNQPQHF | TGTGCCAGCAGCTCCCGACAGTTTCCCAATCAGCCCCAGCATTTT | 15 | TRBV7-8 | . | . | TRBJ1-5
CASSQDLLSEAFF | TGTGCCAGCAGCCAAGACCTCCTATCTGAAGCTTTCTTT | 13 | TRBV3-1/TRBV3-2 | few | . | TRBJ1-1
CASSQLASDQETQYF | TGTGCCAGCAGCCAATTGGCTAGCGACCAAGAGACCCAGTACTTC | 15 | TRBV4-2 | few | . | TRBJ2-5